One and the same sample provided the 31 T cell receptor beta chains below, sequenced in a study of T cell responses to AZD1222 COVID-19 vaccine. Using immunoSEQ multiplex PCR, the repertoire was profiled, and TCRdb retains in-frame clones only, with some absent. Altogether about 150,000 clones are present, roughly 90% being singletons, with the ten largest covering roughly 1.6%. The starting material was peripheral blood, obtained 28 days after the second AZD1222 dose. Receptors were obtained from an adult who received the AZD1222 COVID-19 vaccine.

The rearrangement uses TRBV28 and TRBJ1-5; 9 bases line up with TRBD1. Germline values: CDR1 MDHEN, CDR2 SYDVKM. With 4 bases clipped from V and 3 bases from J, the junction kept 10 bases outside the gene matches. The length of the CDR3 is 17 residues. DNA of the CDR3: TGTGCCAGCAGTTCAGCCGCGGGACAGGGTGTCAATCAGCCCCAGCATTTT. Protein product: CASSSAAGQGVNQPQHF.

The rearrangement joins TRBV5-1 to TRBJ1-6; 8 positions match TRBD1. Looked up from germline, CDR1 is SGHRS and CDR2 is YFSETQ. CDR3 length equals 15 residues. The trim removed 0 bases at V and 7 bases at J, leaving 3 bases unmatched. CDR3 protein: CASSLATGVNSPLHF. In DNA form, the CDR3 reads TGCGCCAGCAGCTTGGCGACAGGGGTCAATTCACCCCTCCACTTT.

The chain is built from TRBV6-6 and TRBJ1-2, with D possibly TRBD1 on 5 matching bases. The V end was cut by 6 bases, the J end by 8 bases, with 25 bases between. This CDR3 region has 16 residues. CDR1 and CDR2 from the germline V gene are MNHNY and SVGAGI (reference sequence). Written as DNA, the CDR3 is TGTGCCAGCAGCCTTCCGGGACGGATGGAAAGATGGGGCTACACCTTC. Its translation: CASSLPGRMERWGYTF.

The CDR3 loop reads CASSYRDRRNTIYF. Here the CDR3 DNA reads TGTGCCAGTAGTTACCGGGATCGGAGAAACACCATATATTTT. The rearrangement joins TRBV19 to TRBJ1-3; D call uncertain. The germline V and J ends were trimmed by 5 bases and 5 bases, with 13 bases remaining between them. This CDR3 has 14 amino acids. Germline V CDR1 and CDR2: LNHDA, SQIVND (reference sequence).

The genes are TRBV30 and TRBJ1-6; the D is unclear. V shed 4 bases and J shed 5 bases, with 9 bases lying between them. Germline CDR1 and CDR2: GTSNPN and SVGIG (reference sequence). The length of the CDR3 is 13 residues. Here the CDR3 reads CAWKKPDNSPLHF. CDR3 DNA: TGTGCCTGGAAGAAGCCGGATAATTCACCCCTCCACTTT.

The V gene is TRBV5-4, the J gene TRBJ2-5; D is undetermined. V was pared by 4 bases and J by 5 bases, with 18 bases between. The CDR3 totals 15 residues. Germline V CDR1 and CDR2: SGHNT, YYREEE (reference sequence). This CDR3 reads CASSDGSPQKETQYF. DNA for the CDR3: TGTGCCAGCAGCGATGGGTCCCCCCAGAAGGAGACCCAGTACTTC.

The chain couples TRBV27 to TRBJ2-1; 8 nucleotides align to TRBD1. From germline, CDR1 is MNHEY and CDR2 SMNVEV (reference sequence). This CDR3 region has 16 residues. The ends lost 3 bases at V and 7 bases at J; junction bases unmatched: 11. The CDR3 sequence is CASSFDTGGYFNEQFF. CDR3 nucleotides: TGTGCCAGCAGTTTCGACACAGGGGGGTACTTTAATGAGCAGTTCTTC.

The chain has TRBV6-5 and TRBJ2-7; D gene ambiguous. This CDR3 has 14 amino acids. V lost 7 bases and J lost 6, with 19 bases in between. Germline lookup yields CDR1 MNHEY and CDR2 SVGAGI. CDR3 nucleotide sequence: TGTGCCAGCAAACAGAAGCGTACTTCGGTCGAGCAGTACTTC. Its protein is CASKQKRTSVEQYF.

The gene calls are TRBV18 and TRBJ2-2, with D maybe TRBD2 (6 bases). The CDR3 extends over 15 amino acids. In germline, CDR1 is KGHSH, CDR2 LQKENI. V lost 3 bases, J lost 3 bases, and 11 bases lay in between. CDR3 DNA sequence: TGTGCCAGCTCACCCGACCGGGGGTACACCGGGGAGCTGTTTTTT. Amino acids: CASSPDRGYTGELFF.

This chain links TRBV1 with TRBJ2-7. TRBV1 counts as a pseudogene. The CDR3 consists of 16 residues. The CDR3 DNA reads as TGCACCAGCAGCCAAGGGGATGATGGACCCCCCTACGAGCAGTACTTC. Its protein is CTSSQGDDGPPYEQYF.

This clone showed up just once. The V call is TRBV12-3 or TRBV12-4, the J call TRBJ2-7; D not resolved. The V gene lost 6 bases and the J gene lost 4 bases, with 13 bases spanning the gap. This CDR3 spans 13 amino acids. CDR3 sequence reads: CASRKDGTYEQYF. As DNA, the CDR3 is TGTGCCAGCAGAAAGGACGGCACATACGAGCAGTACTTC.

This sequence joins TRBV3-1 (or the pseudogene TRBV3-2) and TRBJ1-2; weak D call: TRBD1 (5 bases). Trimming shortened V by 1 base and J by 5 bases, and 11 bases separated the two germline ends. This CDR3 is 14 amino acids long. Germline assignment: CDR1 LGHDT and CDR2 YNNKEL (reference sequence). The CDR3 loop is CASSQVGAGYGYTF. The CDR3 DNA sequence: TGTGCCAGCAGCCAAGTAGGGGCTGGGTATGGCTACACCTTC.

This chain connects TRBV6-2 or TRBV6-3 to TRBJ1-1; D call uncertain. The CDR3 contains 12 residues. Trimming removed 1 base from V and 3 bases from J, with 3 bases in between. The germline gives CDR1 MNHEY, CDR2 SVGEGT. The CDR3 region is CASSYWDTEAFF. In DNA, the CDR3 is TGTGCCAGCAGTTACTGGGACACTGAAGCTTTCTTT.

The V call is TRBV6-5, the J call TRBJ1-2, with no clear D. V dropped 5 bases and J dropped 6 bases, with 13 bases sitting between them. CDR1 is MNHEY and CDR2 is SVGAGI in the germline V gene. The CDR3 covers 13 residues. The CDR3 protein is CASSHLGSDGYTF. CDR3 DNA sequence: TGTGCCAGCAGTCACCTGGGGTCCGATGGCTACACCTTC.

This rearrangement joins TRBV11-1 to TRBJ1-2; D may be TRBD1 (5 bases). This CDR3 region has 13 residues. CDR1 SGHAT and CDR2 FQDESV come from the germline V gene (reference sequence). V lost 5 bases, J lost 4 bases, and 11 bases lay in between. For the CDR3, the DNA is TGTGCCAGCAGCCCCCGAGGGACCTATGGCTACACCTTC. This gives the protein CASSPRGTYGYTF.

As for this clone: At the DNA level, this CDR3 is encoded by other sequences in the same sample as well. CDR3 sequence (DNA): TGTGCCAGCTCCCCGACGGGGGAGACCCAGTACTTC. This translates into CASSPTGETQYF. This sequence joins TRBV18 and TRBJ2-5; TRBD2 might be the D (5 bases). Per germline, CDR1 KGHSH and CDR2 LQKENI. V gave up 6 bases and J gave up 5 bases, with 10 bases separating them. This CDR3 region has 12 residues.

The rearrangement links TRBV6-2 or TRBV6-3 to TRBJ2-7; unclear D gene. This CDR3 comprises 13 residues. The V end lost 2 bases, the J end lost 0 bases, and 5 bases lay between the germline ends. The germline V gene has CDR1 MNHEY and CDR2 SVGEGT. CDR3: CASSYVLSYEQYF. The CDR3 coding sequence is TGTGCCAGCAGTTACGTCCTCTCCTACGAGCAGTACTTC.

This chain links TRBV13 with TRBJ2-1, with TRBD2 matching 8 bases. Germline values: CDR1 PRHDT, CDR2 FYEKMQ (reference sequence). The CDR3 length is 16 residues. J lost 8 bases, V lost 5 bases, and 14 bases had no gene match. CDR3 sequence: CASSPHRTSPMDEQFF. Here the CDR3 DNA reads TGTGCCAGCAGCCCCCACAGGACTAGCCCTATGGATGAGCAGTTCTTC.

The gene calls are TRBV12-3 or TRBV12-4 and TRBJ1-3; no definite D call. Trimming removed 5 bases at V and 0 bases at J, with 5 bases between. The CDR3 has 13 residues. CDR3 nucleotide sequence: TGTGCCAGCAGTGTTACCTCTGGAAACACCATATATTTT. Translated: CASSVTSGNTIYF.

CDR3 protein: CASSLTLRREQFF. Written as DNA, the CDR3 is TGTGCCAGCAGTTTAACCCTCCGGCGGGAGCAGTTCTTC. This chain links TRBV12-3 or TRBV12-4 with TRBJ2-1, with unresolved D. V lost 2 bases and J lost 10, with 12 bases in between. The CDR3 consists of 13 residues.

The V gene is TRBV5-1, the J gene TRBJ2-6; possibly TRBD1 or TRBD2 for D (5 bases each). CDR3 length equals 15 residues. CDR1 and CDR2 from the germline V gene are SGHRS and YFSETQ. V was clipped by 3 bases and J by 0 bases, with 7 bases between them. Here the CDR3 reads CASSSGTSGANVLTF. DNA of the CDR3: TGCGCCAGCAGCTCCGGGACCTCTGGGGCCAACGTCCTGACTTTC.

This rearrangement joins TRBV6-1 to TRBJ2-1; 8 positions match TRBD2. J gave up 8 bases and V 2 bases, and 11 bases lay outside the gene matches. Per germline, CDR1 MNHNS and CDR2 SASEGT. This CDR3 contains 16 residues. The CDR3 bases are TGTGCCAGCAGTGAAACCCCCAGCGGGAGAGGATATGAGCAGTTCTTC. This codes for CASSETPSGRGYEQFF.

This chain connects TRBV28 to TRBJ1-5; a weak D match, TRBD1 (6 bases). The CDR3 is 15 residues long. Germline loops: CDR1 MDHEN, CDR2 SYDVKM. Trimming took 2 bases from V and 5 from J, leaving 13 bases between them. The CDR3 reads CASSLGGGRDQPQHF. CDR3 bases: TGTGCCAGCAGTTTAGGCGGGGGCCGGGATCAGCCCCAGCATTTT.

This clone occurred once. The rearrangement uses TRBV30 and TRBJ1-6; 9 nucleotides line up with TRBD1. J gave up 10 bases and V 3 bases, and 7 bases lay outside the gene matches. Germline V gene data show CDR1 as GTSNPN and CDR2 as SVGIG (reference sequence). This CDR3 is 14 amino acids long. The CDR3 DNA follows: TGTGCCTGGAGCCGCGGACAGGGGAGGTCACCCCTCCACTTT. It translates to CAWSRGQGRSPLHF.

J is TRBJ1-5 and V is TRBV28; 11 bases are shared with TRBD1. CDR1 and CDR2 from the germline V gene are MDHEN and SYDVKM. CDR3 length equals 15 residues. Unmatched junction bases numbered 9, after V lost 7 bases and J lost 7 bases. The CDR3 DNA reads as TGTGCCAGCATTCCCGGACAGGGGGCCCGCCAGCCCCAGCATTTT. This codes for CASIPGQGARQPQHF.

In DNA, the CDR3 is TGTGCCAGCAGTTCAGATAGCGGGGGGTATAACTACAATGAGCAGTTCTTC. Encoded protein: CASSSDSGGYNYNEQFF. The rearrangement joins TRBV27 to TRBJ2-1; 10 bases are shared with TRBD2. V shed 4 bases, J shed 3 bases, and the junction held 9 bases outside the gene matches. Germline values: CDR1 MNHEY, CDR2 SMNVEV (reference sequence). The CDR3 runs 17 residues.

The chain recombines TRBV18 with TRBJ1-6; a weak D match, TRBD1 (5 bases). There are 16 residues in the CDR3. Per germline, CDR1 KGHSH and CDR2 LQKENI. Trimming shortened V by 1 base and J by 10 bases, and 17 bases separated the two germline ends. In nucleotides, the CDR3 is TGTGCCAGCTCACCACGTAGTCAGGGAGGGAAATCACCCCTCCACTTT. Amino acid sequence: CASSPRSQGGKSPLHF.

J is TRBJ1-1 and V is TRBV12-5; 8 bases fit TRBD1. Germline CDR1 and CDR2: LGHNT and FRNRAP. With V trimmed by 3 bases and J by 0 bases, 9 bases remained unmatched. The CDR3 runs 17 residues. This chain's CDR3 is CASGLGQGEFMNTEAFF. For the CDR3, the DNA is TGTGCTAGTGGTTTAGGACAGGGAGAATTCATGAACACTGAAGCTTTCTTT.

The chain links TRBV2 to TRBJ2-7; D might be TRBD1 (5 bases). Germline lookup yields CDR1 SNHLY and CDR2 FYNNEI. This CDR3 has 17 amino acids. V was cut by 8 bases and J by 1 base, with 24 bases left in between. CDR3 DNA: TGTGCCAGCGGTATCGACCCCTCAGGGAACAGGTCCTACGAGCAGTACTTC. This translates into CASGIDPSGNRSYEQYF.

This chain joins TRBV6-2 or TRBV6-3 and TRBJ2-7; tentative D call: TRBD2 (6 bases). The CDR3 covers 14 residues. Between the trimmed V and J ends, which lost 6 bases and 4 bases, there was a span of 16 bases. In germline, CDR1 is MNHEY, CDR2 SVGEGT. The CDR3 sequence: CASSPLWGGYEQYF. The CDR3 nucleotides read TGTGCCAGCAGCCCCCTTTGGGGAGGATACGAGCAGTACTTC.

The rearrangement uses TRBV5-1 and TRBJ1-2, with no clear D. The V and J ends lost 4 bases and 1 base respectively, with 8 bases between them. Germline loops: CDR1 SGHRS, CDR2 YFSETQ. CDR3 length equals 13 residues. The CDR3 loop reads CASSADHNYGYTF. CDR3 DNA: TGCGCCAGCAGCGCGGACCATAACTATGGCTACACCTTC.